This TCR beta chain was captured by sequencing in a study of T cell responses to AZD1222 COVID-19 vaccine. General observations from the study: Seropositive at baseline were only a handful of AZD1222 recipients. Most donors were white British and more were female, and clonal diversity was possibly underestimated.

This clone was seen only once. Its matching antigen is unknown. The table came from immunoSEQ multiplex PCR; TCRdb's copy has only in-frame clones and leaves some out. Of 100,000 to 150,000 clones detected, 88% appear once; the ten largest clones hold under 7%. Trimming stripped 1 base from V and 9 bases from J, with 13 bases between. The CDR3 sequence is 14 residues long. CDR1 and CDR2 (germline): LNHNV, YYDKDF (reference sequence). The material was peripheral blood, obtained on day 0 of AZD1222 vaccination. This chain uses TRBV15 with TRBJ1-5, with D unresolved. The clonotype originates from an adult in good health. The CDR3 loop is CATSRANGVGPQHF. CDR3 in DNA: TGTGCCACCAGCAGAGCGAACGGGGTTGGGCCCCAGCATTTT.